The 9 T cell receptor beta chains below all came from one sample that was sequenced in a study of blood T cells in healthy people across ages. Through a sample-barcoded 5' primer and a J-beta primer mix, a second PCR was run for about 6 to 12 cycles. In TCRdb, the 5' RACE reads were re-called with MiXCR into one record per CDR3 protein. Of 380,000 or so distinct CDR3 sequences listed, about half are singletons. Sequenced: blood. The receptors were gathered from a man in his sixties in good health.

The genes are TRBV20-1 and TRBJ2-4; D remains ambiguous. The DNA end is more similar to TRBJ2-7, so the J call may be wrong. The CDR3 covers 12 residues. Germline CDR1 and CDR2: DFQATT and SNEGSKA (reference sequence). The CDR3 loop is CSATLQGYEQYF. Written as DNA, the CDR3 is TGCAGTGCTACTCTCCAAGGCTACGAGCAGTACTTC.

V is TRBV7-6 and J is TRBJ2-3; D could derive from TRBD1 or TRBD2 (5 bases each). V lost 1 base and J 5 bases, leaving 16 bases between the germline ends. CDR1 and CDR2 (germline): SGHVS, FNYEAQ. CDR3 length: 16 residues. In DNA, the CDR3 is TGTGCCAGCAGCTTAGACGGCGGTGGGGGTGGAGATACGCAGTATTTT. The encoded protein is CASSLDGGGGGDTQYF.

CDR3 loop: CASSPHTLPPYF. Written as DNA, the CDR3 is TGTGCCAGCAGTCCCCACACACTACCTCCGTACTTC. The chain is built from TRBV27 and TRBJ2-5, with D unclear. V was trimmed by 5 bases and J by 13 bases, leaving 17 bases between them. This CDR3 contains 12 residues. From germline, CDR1 is MNHEY and CDR2 SMNVEV (reference sequence).

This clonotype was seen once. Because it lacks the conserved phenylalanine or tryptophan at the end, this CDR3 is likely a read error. The CDR3 region has the DNA TGCAGTGCGCGGACACCGAACTATGGCTACACCATC. This sequence encodes CSARTPNYGYTI. J is TRBJ1-2 and V is TRBV20-1; tentative D call: TRBD1 (5 bases). In germline, CDR1 is DFQATT, CDR2 SNEGSKA (reference sequence). The CDR3 is 12 residues long. V shed 6 bases and J shed 2 bases, with 10 bases lying between them.

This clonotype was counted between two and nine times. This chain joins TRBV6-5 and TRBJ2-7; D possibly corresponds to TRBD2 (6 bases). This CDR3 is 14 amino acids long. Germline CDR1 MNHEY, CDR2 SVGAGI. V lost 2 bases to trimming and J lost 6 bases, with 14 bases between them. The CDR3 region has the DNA TGTGCCAGCAGTTACAAACGCCTGGGGGGCGAGCAGTACTTC. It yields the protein CASSYKRLGGEQYF.

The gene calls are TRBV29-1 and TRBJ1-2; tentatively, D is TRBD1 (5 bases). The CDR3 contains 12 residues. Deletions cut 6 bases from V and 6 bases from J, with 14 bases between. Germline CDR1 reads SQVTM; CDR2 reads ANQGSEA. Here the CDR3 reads CSVRDAFDGYTF. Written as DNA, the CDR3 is TGCAGCGTACGGGACGCCTTTGATGGCTACACCTTC. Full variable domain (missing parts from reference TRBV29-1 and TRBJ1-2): SAVISQKPSRDICQRGTSLTIQCQVDSQVTMMFWYRQQPGQSLTLIATANQGSEATYESGFVIDKFPISRPNLTFSTLTVSNMSPEDSSIYLCSVRDAFDGYTFGSGTRLTVV.

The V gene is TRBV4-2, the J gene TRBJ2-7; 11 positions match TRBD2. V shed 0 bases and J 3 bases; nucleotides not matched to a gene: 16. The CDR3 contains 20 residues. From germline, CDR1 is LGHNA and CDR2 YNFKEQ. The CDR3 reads CASSQDPPGLAGGELYEQYF. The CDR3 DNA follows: TGTGCCAGCAGCCAAGATCCCCCTGGGCTAGCGGGGGGCGAGCTCTACGAGCAGTACTTC.

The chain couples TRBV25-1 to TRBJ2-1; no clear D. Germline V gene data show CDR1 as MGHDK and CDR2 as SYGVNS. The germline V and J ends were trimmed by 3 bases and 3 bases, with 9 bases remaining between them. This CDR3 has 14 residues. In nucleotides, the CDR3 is TGTGCCAGCAGTGATGGTGGGCGCTACAATGAGCAGTTCTTC. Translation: CASSDGGRYNEQFF.

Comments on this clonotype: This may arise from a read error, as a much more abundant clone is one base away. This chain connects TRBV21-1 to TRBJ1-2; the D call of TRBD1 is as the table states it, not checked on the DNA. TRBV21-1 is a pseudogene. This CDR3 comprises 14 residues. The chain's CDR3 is CVSSKQGSLYGYTF. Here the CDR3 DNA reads TGTGTCAGCAGCAAACAGGGCAGCCTCTATGGCTACACCTTC.